Shown below are 20 T cell receptor beta chains from a single sample sequenced in a study of T cells after yellow fever vaccination. Via MiXCR, TCRdb re-called the 5' RACE reads, giving one row per CDR3 protein. There are a few hundred thousand distinct CDR3 sequences in the sample; around 3.9% occur only once, and less than 25% lies in the top ten. Material: PBMCs, obtained 5 days after the yellow fever booster vaccination. All receptors come from a man aged 18-30 years who received the YFV17D yellow fever vaccine.

This clonotype was counted only a few times. The chain has TRBV6-5 and TRBJ1-1; D remains unclear. The V gene's germline CDR1 is MNHEY and CDR2 SVGAGI. V dropped 6 bases and J dropped 1 base, with 6 bases sitting between them. This CDR3 is 12 amino acids long. This CDR3 is CASRTSNTEAFF. The CDR3 region has the DNA TGTGCCAGCAGGACATCGAACACTGAAGCTTTCTTT.

This clonotype came up many times. The chain recombines TRBV7-2 with TRBJ1-2; maybe TRBD1 (5 bases). This CDR3 is 15 amino acids long. Trimming took 2 bases from V and 4 from J, leaving 14 bases between them. Germline assignment: CDR1 SGHTA and CDR2 FQGNSA. CDR3 coding DNA: TGTGCCAGCAGCTTATCCGTACGGGGCGCCTATGGCTACACCTTC. As protein: CASSLSVRGAYGYTF.

This clonotype showed up many times. The V gene is TRBV19, the J gene TRBJ1-2; possible D gene TRBD1, 5 bases. The V gene lost 8 bases and the J gene lost 5 bases, with 9 bases spanning the gap. There are 11 residues in the CDR3. Germline CDR1 reads LNHDA; CDR2 reads SQIVND (reference sequence). In DNA, the CDR3 is TGTGCCAGTGGAGGGACGTATGGCTACACCTTC. Its protein product is CASGGTYGYTF.

V and J are TRBV5-1 and TRBJ1-5; possibly TRBD1 for D (5 bases). Germline V lookup: CDR1 SGHRS, CDR2 YFSETQ. Trimming pared 4 bases from V and 4 bases from J, leaving 15 bases between. The CDR3 totals 15 residues. The CDR3 here is CASSPRTGANQPQHF. The CDR3 region has the DNA TGCGCCAGCAGCCCGCGCACCGGGGCTAATCAGCCCCAGCATTTT. Looking up the rest from reference TRBV5-1 and TRBJ1-5 gives the full variable domain: KAGVTQTPRYLIKTRGQQVTLSCSPISGHRSVSWYQQTPGQGLQFLFEYFSETQRNKGNFPGRFSGRQFSNSRSEMNVSTLELGDSALYLCASSPRTGANQPQHFGDGTRLSIL.

This clonotype was recorded at least ten times. This chain joins TRBV27 and TRBJ2-5; 7 nucleotides line up with TRBD1. The V and J ends lost 4 bases and 1 base, in that order; junction bases with no gene match: 3. CDR1 is MNHEY and CDR2 is SMNVEV in the germline V gene (reference sequence). CDR3 length: 14 residues. The CDR3 region has the DNA TGTGCCAGCAGTTCCAACAGGGGCCAAGAGACCCAGTACTTC. Protein sequence: CASSSNRGQETQYF.

This clonotype was found a few times. This chain joins TRBV7-2 and TRBJ1-5, with TRBD1 identical over 12 bases. The CDR3 totals 15 residues. Trimming removed 4 bases from V and 6 bases from J; junction bases left unmatched: 4. CDR1 and CDR2 from the germline V gene are SGHTA and FQGNSA. The CDR3 sequence: CASSSGTGGFQPQHF. The DNA for the CDR3 is TGTGCCAGCAGCTCAGGGACAGGGGGCTTTCAGCCCCAGCATTTT.

V gene TRBV5-1 combines with J gene TRBJ2-1; no definite D call. V was pared by 2 bases and J by 9 bases, with 12 bases between. This CDR3 is 13 amino acids long. The germline V gene has CDR1 SGHRS and CDR2 YFSETQ. The CDR3 DNA follows: TGCGCCAGCAGCTTCGGGCAAGGAATTGAGCAGTTCTTC. Translating it yields CASSFGQGIEQFF.

In this sample, this clonotype turned up many times. The chain is built from TRBV10-3 and TRBJ2-3, with D uncertain. CDR1 is ENHRY, CDR2 SYGVKD, per germline. Trimming removed 6 bases at V and 0 bases at J, with 10 bases between. The CDR3 covers 14 residues. The CDR3 is CAISLTTSTDTQYF. The CDR3 DNA sequence: TGTGCCATCAGCCTGACAACTAGCACAGATACGCAGTATTTT.

This clonotype has a handful of counts. This CDR3 is CASSLDGVPYEQYF. The DNA of the CDR3 is TGTGCCAGCAGTCTCGACGGGGTCCCCTACGAGCAGTACTTC. The chain couples TRBV12-3 or TRBV12-4 to TRBJ2-7, with D tentatively TRBD2 (5 bases). CDR3 length equals 14 residues. The germline V and J ends were trimmed by 5 bases and 2 bases, with 13 bases remaining between them.

The chain joins TRBV7-8 to TRBJ1-6; D possibly corresponds to TRBD1 (5 bases). The CDR3 length is 15 residues. Trimming removed 3 bases at V and 8 bases at J, with 14 bases between. In germline, CDR1 is SGHVS, CDR2 FQNEAQ. The CDR3 loop reads CASSFYRGRDSPLHF. CDR3 DNA sequence: TGTGCCAGCAGCTTTTATAGGGGCAGGGATTCACCCCTCCACTTT.

This clonotype turned up a few times. The chain combines TRBV7-2 with TRBJ1-3; 8 bases line up with TRBD1. Per the germline V gene, CDR1 is SGHTA and CDR2 is FQGNSA. CDR3 length: 14 residues. V trimming: 4 bases; J trimming: 2 bases; junction bases outside the gene matches: 1. CDR3 residues: CASSSRGPGNTIYF. DNA for the CDR3: TGTGCCAGCAGCTCCAGGGGGCCTGGAAACACCATATATTTT. The whole variable domain, filled in from reference TRBV7-2 and TRBJ1-3, reads GAGVSQSPSNKVTEKGKDVELRCDPISGHTALYWYRQSLGQGLEFLIYFQGNSAPDKSGLPSDRFSAERTGGSVSTLTIQRTQQEDSAVYLCASSSRGPGNTIYFGEGSWLTVV.

The sample holds a few counts of this clonotype. The chain is built from TRBV6-1 and TRBJ2-5; D is uncertain. V was shortened by 6 bases and J by 2 bases, with 16 bases between the two germline ends. This CDR3 has 15 amino acids. Germline assignment: CDR1 MNHNS and CDR2 SASEGT. The CDR3 spells CASSLYVDRQETQYF. The CDR3 nucleotides read TGTGCCAGCAGCCTATACGTTGACCGACAAGAGACCCAGTACTTC.

A few counts support this clonotype. The gene calls are TRBV7-2 and TRBJ2-5; a weak D match, TRBD1 (5 bases). The CDR3 runs 14 residues. Trimming stripped 2 bases from V and 1 base from J, with 8 bases between. CDR1 SGHTA and CDR2 FQGNSA come from the germline V gene. In nucleotides, the CDR3 is TGTGCCAGCAGCTTAAATACAGGCCAAGAGACCCAGTACTTC. Translation gives CASSLNTGQETQYF.

There are a few counts of this clonotype. This sequence joins TRBV20-1 and TRBJ2-5; maybe TRBD1 (6 bases). The CDR3 has 15 amino acids. V lost 0 bases and J 2 bases, leaving 13 bases between the germline ends. Per germline, CDR1 DFQATT and CDR2 SNEGSKA (reference sequence). The CDR3 DNA is TGCAGTGCTAGAGATCTAACGGACAGACAAGAGACCCAGTACTTC. This gives the protein CSARDLTDRQETQYF.

This clonotype was recorded a few times. The chain has TRBV29-1 and TRBJ2-1; 8 bases map to TRBD2. The J segment lost 4 bases and the V segment lost 7 bases, leaving 0 bases of the junction unmatched. In germline, CDR1 is SQVTM, CDR2 ANQGSEA. This CDR3 has 11 amino acids. DNA of the CDR3: TGCAGCGGCGGGGGGTACAATGAGCAGTTCTTC. Amino acids: CSGGGYNEQFF.

In this sample, this clonotype turned up many times. The DNA is left out, because the CDR3 cannot be placed on it with certainty; the CDR3 is given as TCRdb lists it. This rearrangement joins TRBV7-2 to TRBJ2-1; the table gives TRBD1 as D, unverified against the DNA. Germline V lookup: CDR1 SGHTA, CDR2 FQGNSA. The CDR3 spans 12 residues, counting both ends. The CDR3 loop reads CASSSSTGLRFF.

In its sample, this clonotype was seen a few times. The rearrangement joins TRBV7-2 to TRBJ1-1; maybe TRBD1 (6 bases). The CDR3 extends over 13 amino acids. V was trimmed by 6 bases and J by 1 base, leaving 9 bases between them. The germline CDR1 and CDR2 sequences are SGHTA and FQGNSA. CDR3 nucleotide sequence: TGTGCCAGCAGATCGGACAGGAACACTGAAGCTTTCTTT. Translation: CASRSDRNTEAFF. The whole variable domain, filled in from reference TRBV7-2 and TRBJ1-1, reads GAGVSQSPSNKVTEKGKDVELRCDPISGHTALYWYRQSLGQGLEFLIYFQGNSAPDKSGLPSDRFSAERTGGSVSTLTIQRTQQEDSAVYLCASRSDRNTEAFFGQGTRLTVV.

The chain couples TRBV7-9 to TRBJ2-7, with D perhaps TRBD1 or TRBD2 (6 bases each). The germline CDR1 and CDR2 sequences are SEHNR and FQNEAQ (reference sequence). The CDR3 length is 16 residues. Between the trimmed V and J ends, which lost 5 bases and 2 bases, there was a span of 19 bases. The chain's CDR3 is CASSPKGDLPTYEQYF. The CDR3 region has the DNA TGTGCCAGCAGCCCAAAGGGGGACTTACCGACCTACGAGCAGTACTTC.

This clonotype was counted at least ten times. This chain joins TRBV6-5 and TRBJ2-7; TRBD1 matches at 10 bases. V lost 2 bases to trimming and J lost 7 bases; unmatched junction nucleotides: 5. This CDR3 is 14 amino acids long. CDR1 and CDR2 (germline): MNHEY, SVGAGI. CDR3: CASSYDRGLGEQYF. In DNA, the CDR3 is TGTGCCAGCAGTTACGACAGGGGGCTGGGTGAGCAGTACTTC.

The chain uses TRBV5-1 and TRBJ1-3, with a possible D match to TRBD1 (6 bases). Germline CDR1 and CDR2: SGHRS and YFSETQ. V dropped 4 bases and J dropped 2 bases, with 10 bases sitting between them. The CDR3 totals 14 residues. The CDR3: CASSARGTGNTIYF. The CDR3 region has the DNA TGCGCCAGCAGCGCCAGGGGTACTGGAAACACCATATATTTT. The whole variable domain, filled in from reference TRBV5-1 and TRBJ1-3, reads KAGVTQTPRYLIKTRGQQVTLSCSPISGHRSVSWYQQTPGQGLQFLFEYFSETQRNKGNFPGRFSGRQFSNSRSEMNVSTLELGDSALYLCASSARGTGNTIYFGEGSWLTVV.